This T cell receptor beta chain originates from a study of CD8+CD57+ T cells in acquired aplastic anemia. About the study: Average DNA yield from sorted CD4+ and CD8+ cells was about 2.9 ug.

The CDR3 is 15 residues long. Germline CDR1 is SGHRS and CDR2 is YFSETQ. General study results and limits: Patients and controls had CD8+ Simpson's diversity values that were not significantly distinct. The number of CD8+ CDR3 sequences shared by patients and controls was fewer than 35.

Selection for sequencing was limited to patients who had shown CD8+CD57+ cell expansion by flow cytometry. Every patient presented with severe acquired aplastic anemia. Genomic DNA provided the template from which TCR beta VDJ and CDR3 profiles were obtained. TCRdb called the reads again in MiXCR, with one record for every CDR3 protein. The top ten clones hold around 1% of a sample with approximately 150,000 distinct CDR3 sequences, 40% to 55% of them seen once. This clonotype was seen many times. Its antigen is undetermined. One junction end does not reproduce the germline sequence, and a read error may be involved.

This clonotype originated in a human donor with aplastic anemia. V gene TRBV5-1 combines with J gene TRBJ2-5, with 7 bases that match TRBD1. Source material: sorted CD4+, CD8+, or CD8+CD57+ T cells (not recorded which) from PBMCs. The chain's CDR3 is CVSSSDRELGETQYF. In nucleotides, the CDR3 is TGCGTCAGCAGCTCCGACAGGGAGTTAGGAGAGACCCAGTACTTC.